A single sample is the source of the 21 T cell receptor beta chains below, sequenced in a study of shared clonotypes between healthy human individuals. Data came from immunoSEQ multiplex PCR; TCRdb stores just in-frame clones and leaves some out. Of roughly 1,500,000 clones listed, about 98.5% are singletons. The sequenced material came from naive CD4+ T cells sorted from blood. Noted subset: CD45RA+ positively selected. The receptors were sampled from a man between 25 and 39 years old in good health.

The J gene is TRBJ2-1, the V gene TRBV6-5, with D unclear. The CDR3 covers 15 residues. V shed 2 bases and J shed 1 base, with 9 bases lying between them. The germline V gene has CDR1 MNHEY and CDR2 SVGAGI. CDR3 region: CASSYLGFSYNEQFF. The CDR3 DNA follows: TGTGCCAGCAGTTACCTGGGGTTTTCCTACAATGAGCAGTTCTTC.

The chain recombines TRBV5-1 with TRBJ2-7; 8 positions agree with TRBD2. Germline lookup yields CDR1 SGHRS and CDR2 YFSETQ. The V and J ends lost 3 bases and 0 bases, in that order; junction bases with no gene match: 14. This CDR3 is built from 18 residues. CDR3 DNA: TGCGCCAGCAGCTCCCTAGGGAGCGGGAGAACCCCCTCCTACGAGCAGTACTTC. Its protein product is CASSSLGSGRTPSYEQYF.

This clone is a singleton in its sample. This chain connects TRBV19 to TRBJ2-7; D is perhaps TRBD1 (6 bases). Trimming pared 7 bases from V and 0 bases from J, leaving 13 bases between. Per the germline V gene, CDR1 is LNHDA and CDR2 is SQIVND (reference sequence). The CDR3 consists of 14 residues. CDR3: CASMDSLFSYEQYF. The CDR3 bases are TGTGCCAGTATGGACAGCCTGTTCTCCTACGAGCAGTACTTC.

The V call is TRBV28, the J call TRBJ2-5; D perhaps matches TRBD1 (5 bases). The ends were cut back, 7 bases at V and 5 bases at J, with 11 bases in the middle. The germline CDR1 and CDR2 sequences are MDHEN and SYDVKM. The length of the CDR3 is 12 residues. The DNA of the CDR3 is TGTGCCAGCAAGGGGATCGGGGAGACCCAGTACTTC. Its translation is CASKGIGETQYF.

This clone occurred once. The rearrangement joins TRBV28 to TRBJ2-7; weak D call: TRBD2 (5 bases). The germline V and J ends were trimmed by 5 bases and 3 bases, with 11 bases remaining between them. This CDR3 is built from 13 residues. The germline gives CDR1 MDHEN, CDR2 SYDVKM. The CDR3 coding sequence is TGTGCCAGCAGTCGCGGACTTATCTACGAGCAGTACTTC. This gives the protein CASSRGLIYEQYF.

The chain links TRBV4-3 to TRBJ1-1, with D unresolved. Germline V gene lookup returns CDR1 LGHNA and CDR2 YSLEER. There are 15 residues in the CDR3. The V end was cut by 0 bases, the J end by 1 base, with 9 bases between. The CDR3 sequence: CASSQEARENTEAFF. The CDR3 bases are TGCGCCAGCAGCCAAGAAGCCCGAGAGAACACTGAAGCTTTCTTT.

The gene calls are TRBV28 and TRBJ2-2, with D unclear. This CDR3 has 12 amino acids. Trimming took off 0 bases at V and 6 bases at J, with 2 bases between the two ends. Looked up from germline, CDR1 is MDHEN and CDR2 is SYDVKM. CDR3 DNA: TGTGCCAGCAGTTTATGGTCCGGGGAGCTGTTTTTT. It specifies CASSLWSGELFF.

This chain connects TRBV7-3 to TRBJ2-1, with D unclear. V lost 5 bases, J lost 6 bases, and 14 bases lay in between. Germline V gives CDR1 SGHTA, CDR2 FQGTGA. The CDR3 consists of 14 residues. The CDR3 region is CASSPNLRSNEQFF. The CDR3 DNA is TGTGCCAGCAGCCCTAATTTGAGATCCAATGAGCAGTTCTTC.

The gene calls are TRBV18 and TRBJ2-4; D assignment may be TRBD1 or TRBD2 (5 bases each). CDR1 is KGHSH and CDR2 is LQKENI in the germline V gene. The CDR3 length is 15 residues. Trimming left V 0 bases short and J 9 bases short, with 15 bases between. The DNA of the CDR3 is TGTGCCAGCTCACCACCGGCTTGGGGCCGGGGCATTCAGTACTTC. Its protein product is CASSPPAWGRGIQYF.

The rearrangement uses TRBV10-3 and TRBJ1-1, with TRBD1 matching over 8 bases. Germline V gene lookup returns CDR1 ENHRY and CDR2 SYGVKD. The CDR3 is made up of 15 amino acids. The ends lost 3 bases at V and 8 bases at J; junction bases unmatched: 11. CDR3 loop: CAISDSGTGVREAFF. The CDR3 nucleotides are TGTGCCATCAGTGATTCCGGGACAGGCGTTAGAGAAGCTTTCTTT.

The chain links TRBV5-1 to TRBJ1-2; D perhaps matches TRBD1 (6 bases). Germline lookup yields CDR1 SGHRS and CDR2 YFSETQ. There are 19 residues in the CDR3. V dropped 3 bases and J dropped 6 bases, with 30 bases sitting between them. For the CDR3, the DNA is TGCGCCAGCAGCTGGGGGCGTCGGGGGCGCGCATTTTTAAAGGATGGCTACACCTTC. Encoded protein: CASSWGRRGRAFLKDGYTF.

The chain employs TRBV18 and TRBJ2-2; 7 bases fit TRBD2. J gave up 3 bases and V 2 bases, and 3 bases lay outside the gene matches. The length of the CDR3 is 15 residues. Germline V lookup: CDR1 KGHSH, CDR2 LQKENI. The CDR3 sequence: CASSPSRGDTGELFF. The CDR3 DNA sequence: TGTGCCAGCTCACCATCACGGGGGGACACCGGGGAGCTGTTTTTT.

The chain carries TRBV7-9 and TRBJ2-7, with D perhaps TRBD1 or TRBD2 (5 bases each). This CDR3 contains 14 residues. V lost 2 bases and J lost 5, with 13 bases in between. The germline V gene has CDR1 SEHNR and CDR2 FQNEAQ (reference sequence). The CDR3, as DNA: TGTGCCAGCAGCTTATCCTCGGGGCCCAACGAGCAGTACTTC. The encoded protein is CASSLSSGPNEQYF. The variable domain in full, with the rest retrieved from reference TRBV7-9 and TRBJ2-7, is DTGVSQNPRHKITKRGQNVTFRCDPISEHNRLYWYRQTLGQGPEFLTYFQNEAQLEKSRLLSDRFSAERPKGSFSTLEIQRTEQGDSAMYLCASSLSSGPNEQYFGPGTRLTVT.

The CDR3 spells CASSSGSLRTQYF. The CDR3, as DNA: TGTGCCAGCAGTTCTGGGAGTCTTCGGACCCAGTACTTC. This sequence joins TRBV28 and TRBJ2-5; possibly TRBD2 for D (5 bases). This CDR3 has 13 residues. Trimming pared 4 bases from V and 7 bases from J, leaving 13 bases between. Germline V CDR1 and CDR2: MDHEN, SYDVKM. Full variable domain (remainder filled in from reference TRBV28 and TRBJ2-5): DVKVTQSSRYLVKRTGEKVFLECVQDMDHENMFWYRQDPGLGLRLIYFSYDVKMKEKGDIPEGYSVSREKKERFSLILESASTNQTSMYLCASSSGSLRTQYFGPGTRLLVL.

This clone was observed a single time. The conserved closing phenylalanine or tryptophan is absent in this CDR3, likely reflecting a read error. The DNA of the CDR3 is TGTGCCAGCAGCAAAACGGGGGTACCCACCGGGGAGCTGTTTTCT. Its protein is CASSKTGVPTGELFS. The genes are TRBV5-6 and TRBJ2-2; tentatively, D is TRBD2 (6 bases). The CDR3 totals 15 residues. V lost 4 bases and J lost 4, with 14 bases in between. Germline assignment: CDR1 SGHDT and CDR2 YYEEEE.

The J gene is TRBJ2-3, the V gene TRBV18; D might be TRBD2 (6 bases). Germline CDR1 reads KGHSH; CDR2 reads LQKENI. The CDR3 loop spans 16 amino acids. V was trimmed by 1 base and J by 2 bases, leaving 13 bases between them. The CDR3 region has the DNA TGTGCCAGCTCACCACTCAGCGGCGGGACCACAGATACGCAGTATTTT. It is translated as CASSPLSGGTTDTQYF.

The chain joins TRBV6-5 to TRBJ2-7; possible D gene TRBD1, 6 bases. The CDR3 totals 16 residues. V lost 2 bases to trimming and J lost 0 bases, with 14 bases between them. Germline CDR1 and CDR2: MNHEY and SVGAGI. The DNA of the CDR3 is TGTGCCAGCAGTTACCAGAGGGGGAAGCACTCCTACGAGCAGTACTTC. Amino acid sequence: CASSYQRGKHSYEQYF.

This clone appeared a single time. The J gene is TRBJ2-1, the V gene TRBV9; 8 bases are shared with TRBD1. The CDR3 covers 15 residues. Unmatched junction bases numbered 7, after V lost 4 bases and J lost 4 bases. In germline, CDR1 is SGDLS, CDR2 YYNGEE. CDR3 region: CASSPLDREYNEQFF. Written as DNA, the CDR3 is TGTGCCAGCAGCCCTTTGGACAGGGAATACAATGAGCAGTTCTTC.

CDR3 sequence reads: CASSYTGTGPIPRGETQYF. In DNA form, the CDR3 reads TGTGCCAGCAGTTATACCGGGACAGGGCCCATCCCGAGGGGAGAGACCCAGTACTTC. This rearrangement joins TRBV28 to TRBJ2-5; 9 positions match TRBD1. The V gene end was trimmed by 4 bases and the J gene end by 4 bases; junction bases not matched to a gene: 19. The CDR3 totals 19 residues. CDR1 is MDHEN and CDR2 is SYDVKM in the germline V gene.

V usage is TRBV7-6 and J usage is TRBJ2-7; 15 bases are shared with TRBD2. From germline, CDR1 is SGHVS and CDR2 FNYEAQ. The J segment lost 0 bases and the V segment lost 5 bases, leaving 11 bases of the junction unmatched. The CDR3 is 19 amino acids. The CDR3 reads CASSLPGTSGRFGSYEQYF. In nucleotides, the CDR3 is TGTGCCAGCAGCCTTCCCGGGACTAGCGGGAGGTTTGGCTCCTACGAGCAGTACTTC. The full variable domain, its missing parts supplied by reference TRBV7-6 and TRBJ2-7, is GAGVSQSPRYKVTKRGQDVALRCDPISGHVSLYWYRQALGQGPEFLTYFNYEAQQDKSGLPNDRFSAERPEGSISTLTIQRTEQRDSAMYRCASSLPGTSGRFGSYEQYFGPGTRLTVT.

The chain employs TRBV2 and TRBJ2-7, with 11 bases fitting TRBD2. The junction had 8 bases not matched to a gene; V was cut back by 8 bases and J by 2 bases. The CDR3 is made up of 15 amino acids. Germline CDR1 reads SNHLY; CDR2 reads FYNNEI. The CDR3 region has the DNA TGTGCCAGCGGAGAAGGGACTAGCGGACCCTACGAGCAGTACTTC. It translates to CASGEGTSGPYEQYF.